The 10 T cell receptor beta chains presented below share a single source sample, sequenced in a study of CD8 T cells in ankylosing spondylitis. Study-level points and caveats: What appeared characteristic of ankylosing spondylitis blood was a TCR beta motif of under 10 highly homologous variants.

One entry per CDR3 protein results from TCRdb running MiXCR on the 5' RACE reads. The data contain approximately 540,000 distinct CDR3 sequences, 12% of them seen just once; the ten biggest clones take up approximately 7%. For these TCRs, the target antigens are not known. The sequenced sample consisted of blood, either unsorted or a sorted T cell fraction (not recorded which). The receptors were sampled from a male donor with ankylosing spondylitis.

This clonotype was seen more than once but under ten times. The chain has TRBV5-6 and TRBJ2-4, with a possible D match to TRBD2 (6 bases). The CDR3 is made up of 15 amino acids. Germline assignment: CDR1 SGHDT and CDR2 YYEEEE. The V end lost 3 bases, the J end lost 0 bases, and 10 bases lay between the germline ends. The CDR3 DNA follows: TGTGCCAGCAGCTCCTGGACTATAGCCAAAAACATTCAGTACTTC. Protein: CASSSWTIAKNIQYF.

The chain combines TRBV3-1 with TRBJ1-2; 10 bases agree with TRBD1. CDR3 length: 15 amino acids. V lost 1 base to trimming and J lost 8 bases; unmatched junction nucleotides: 7. Germline assignment: CDR1 LGHDT and CDR2 YNNKEL (reference sequence). The CDR3, as DNA: TGTGCCAGCAGCCAAGGGACAGGGGGAGTGAGAGGCTACACCTTC. Protein: CASSQGTGGVRGYTF. Full variable domain (outside the CDR3, taken from reference TRBV3-1 and TRBJ1-2): DTAVSQTPKYLVTQMGNDKSIKCEQNLGHDTMYWYKQDSKKFLKIMFSYNNKELIINETVPNRFSPKSPDKAHLNLHINSLELGDSAVYFCASSQGTGGVRGYTFGSGTRLTVV.

Ten or more counts support this clonotype. The chain links TRBV10-3 to TRBJ2-7; D gene uncertain. Per the germline V gene, CDR1 is ENHRY and CDR2 is SYGVKD. Trimming cost V 0 bases and J 3 bases, with 12 bases left between them. The CDR3 totals 15 residues. The CDR3 DNA reads TGTGCCATCAGTGAGTCCGGTGGTAAGGTCTACGAGCAGTACTTC. Protein: CAISESGGKVYEQYF.

This clonotype appeared a few times. V gene TRBV20-1 combines with J gene TRBJ1-2, with D possibly being TRBD1 (5 bases). The germline V gene encodes CDR1 DFQATT and CDR2 SNEGSKA (reference sequence). V lost 4 bases and J lost 2, with 20 bases in between. The CDR3 covers 16 residues. The CDR3 spells CSAKGGAQGVNYGYTF. The DNA of the CDR3 is TGCAGTGCTAAGGGAGGGGCACAAGGGGTAAACTATGGCTACACCTTC.

This clonotype was detected only a few times. This chain links TRBV7-8 with TRBJ2-7, with TRBD2 identical over 11 bases. The length of the CDR3 is 16 residues. CDR1 SGHVS and CDR2 FQNEAQ come from the germline V gene. Losses at the gene ends were 5 bases for V and 4 bases for J; bases not matched to a gene: 10. The CDR3 loop reads CASSIIAGGPSYEQYF. DNA of the CDR3: TGTGCCAGCAGCATAATAGCGGGAGGGCCGAGTTACGAGCAGTACTTC.

This clonotype was seen ten or more times. The chain combines TRBV5-1 with TRBJ2-3; 7 nucleotides agree with TRBD2. J lost 6 bases, V lost 4 bases, and 5 bases had no gene match. The CDR3 contains 13 residues. Germline CDR1 SGHRS, CDR2 YFSETQ. CDR3 in DNA: TGCGCCAGCAGCCTGGGCGGGAGCGATACGCAGTATTTT. Its translation: CASSLGGSDTQYF. The whole variable domain, filled in from reference TRBV5-1 and TRBJ2-3, reads KAGVTQTPRYLIKTRGQQVTLSCSPISGHRSVSWYQQTPGQGLQFLFEYFSETQRNKGNFPGRFSGRQFSNSRSEMNVSTLELGDSALYLCASSLGGSDTQYFGPGTRLTVL.

This clonotype was seen repeatedly, ten times or more. The gene calls are TRBV20-1 and TRBJ1-1, with D tentatively TRBD1 (6 bases). Germline assignment: CDR1 DFQATT and CDR2 SNEGSKA (reference sequence). Trimming removed 6 bases at V and 1 base at J, with 15 bases between. CDR3 length equals 14 residues. As DNA, the CDR3 is TGCAGTGCCACGGGGGGCAGGGGGAACACTGAAGCTTTCTTT. It yields the protein CSATGGRGNTEAFF.

This sequence joins TRBV7-2 and TRBJ2-2; 10 bases line up with TRBD1. J lost 6 bases, V lost 5 bases, and 9 bases had no gene match. The germline V gene has CDR1 SGHTA and CDR2 FQGNSA. This CDR3 has 16 amino acids. The CDR3: CASSRFLGQGSGELFF. The CDR3 coding sequence is TGTGCCAGCAGCCGGTTTTTGGGACAGGGGTCCGGGGAGCTGTTTTTT.

The chain carries TRBV5-5 and TRBJ2-3, with 8 nucleotides matching TRBD2. CDR3 size: 16 residues. Germline trimming cut 4 bases from V and 4 bases from J; bases unmatched to any gene: 11. In germline, CDR1 is SGHKS, CDR2 YYEKEE (reference sequence). The CDR3, as DNA: TGTGCCAGCAGCGCCACTAGCGGAGGGGGGCCAGATACGCAGTATTTT. This translates into CASSATSGGGPDTQYF.

The chain is built from TRBV28 and TRBJ1-5, with D maybe TRBD1 (6 bases). The CDR3 length is 17 residues. Germline V gives CDR1 MDHEN, CDR2 SYDVKM. Between the trimmed V and J ends, which lost 3 bases and 3 bases, there was a span of 18 bases. CDR3 sequence: CASSLPGNGGPNQPQHF. In DNA form, the CDR3 reads TGTGCCAGCAGTTTGCCAGGCAACGGGGGGCCCAATCAGCCCCAGCATTTT.